Below are 12 T cell receptor beta chains sequenced from a single sample in a study of identical twins. TCRdb fed the 5' RACE reads into MiXCR, producing one record per CDR3 protein. The sample lists 1,800,000 or so distinct CDR3 sequences, around 29% seen once, with about 0.25% in the top ten. The sequenced material came from cord blood. These receptors originate from a newborn girl in good health.

V is TRBV27 and J is TRBJ1-1; D unclear. The germline V gene encodes CDR1 MNHEY and CDR2 SMNVEV (reference sequence). The CDR3 has 13 residues. Trimming shortened V by 5 bases and J by 1 base, and 8 bases separated the two germline ends. The CDR3 loop reads CASSKPGNTEAFF. The CDR3 bases are TGTGCCAGCAGTAAGCCAGGGAACACTGAAGCTTTCTTT.

V is TRBV4-1 and J is TRBJ2-1; 15 bases line up with TRBD2. The length of the CDR3 is 18 residues. CDR1 and CDR2 from the germline V gene are MGHRA and YSYEKL. The J segment lost 0 bases and the V segment lost 1 base, leaving 1 base of the junction unmatched. CDR3 in DNA: TGCGCCAGCAGCCAAGGGACTAGCGGGGGGGCCTCCTACAATGAGCAGTTCTTC. The encoded protein is CASSQGTSGGASYNEQFF.

The chain carries TRBV19 and TRBJ1-5; D might be TRBD1 (6 bases). V lost 4 bases to trimming and J lost 1 base, with 8 bases between them. CDR3 length equals 14 residues. Germline loops: CDR1 LNHDA, CDR2 SQIVND (reference sequence). The chain's CDR3 is CASSNRVSNQPQHF. The DNA of the CDR3 is TGTGCCAGTAGTAACAGGGTGAGCAATCAGCCCCAGCATTTT.

Points on this clonotype: A much larger clone lies a single base off, so this may be a read error. V gene TRBV28 combines with J gene TRBJ1-2; D may be TRBD1 (5 bases). This CDR3 is 13 amino acids long. Germline CDR1 MDHEN, CDR2 SYDVKM. CDR3 region: CASSFEGFYGCTF. The CDR3 bases are TGTGCCAGCAGTTTTGAGGGGTTCTATGGCTGCACCTTC.

On this clonotype: An end of the junction differs from the germline gene, which may be a read error. The J gene is TRBJ2-1, the V gene TRBV20-1; unclear D gene. This CDR3 spans 13 amino acids. Germline loops: CDR1 DFQATT, CDR2 SNEGSKA (reference sequence). The CDR3 DNA is TGCAGTGCTAGTGGCTCATCCTACAATGAGCTGTTCTTC. This translates into CSASGSSYNELFF.

This clonotype came up a few times. The chain carries TRBV5-1 and TRBJ2-7; the match to TRBD1 covers 7 bases. From germline, CDR1 is SGHRS and CDR2 YFSETQ. This CDR3 contains 15 residues. V trimming: 4 bases; J trimming: 0 bases; junction bases outside the gene matches: 7. For the CDR3, the DNA is TGCGCCAGCAGCGTAGGGACAGTTTTCTCCTACGAGCAGTACTTC. Translation gives CASSVGTVFSYEQYF.

The rearrangement links TRBV6-2 or TRBV6-3 to TRBJ2-7; tentatively, D is TRBD1 or TRBD2 (5 bases each). The CDR3 totals 14 residues. V lost 6 bases and J lost 3, with 15 bases in between. The germline V gene has CDR1 MNHEY and CDR2 SVGEGT. CDR3 region: CASRLRGRVYEQYF. In nucleotides, the CDR3 is TGTGCCAGCAGATTACGGGGCAGGGTCTACGAGCAGTACTTC.

This clonotype has at least ten counts. The DNA of the CDR3 is TGCAGTGCTAGAGATGGGCAGGGGATCTACGAGCAGTACTTC. It is translated as CSARDGQGIYEQYF. The chain employs TRBV20-1 and TRBJ2-7; possibly TRBD1 for D (6 bases). Germline V gene data show CDR1 as DFQATT and CDR2 as SNEGSKA (reference sequence). The CDR3 covers 14 residues. Trimming shortened V by 0 bases and J by 3 bases, and 12 bases separated the two germline ends.

The gene calls are TRBV10-3 and TRBJ1-1; D is unresolved. This CDR3 has 12 residues. Germline CDR1 ENHRY, CDR2 SYGVKD. V was pared by 11 bases and J by 4 bases, with 14 bases between. The CDR3: CASGHGSTEAFF. The CDR3 coding sequence is TGTGCCTCCGGGCATGGGAGCACTGAAGCTTTCTTT.

The chain has TRBV20-1 and TRBJ1-4; TRBD1 aligns across 7 bases. The CDR3 is 15 amino acids. After removal of 4 bases from V and 7 bases from J, the junction contained 12 bases not matched to a gene. Germline assignment: CDR1 DFQATT and CDR2 SNEGSKA (reference sequence). CDR3 sequence (DNA): TGCAGTGCTACCAGACAGGGAATAAGAGGTGAAAAACTGTTTTTT. It translates to CSATRQGIRGEKLFF.

In its sample, this clonotype was seen a few times. V gene TRBV12-3 or TRBV12-4 combines with J gene TRBJ2-3; D perhaps matches TRBD2 (5 bases). CDR3 length equals 18 residues. V was cut by 5 bases and J by 0 bases, with 21 bases left in between. DNA for the CDR3: TGTGCCAGCAGTGCCTACCCCGGGATAGCTCCTAGCACAGATACGCAGTATTTT. Its translation is CASSAYPGIAPSTDTQYF.

V and J are TRBV28 and TRBJ1-3; weak D call: TRBD1 (5 bases). V lost 6 bases, J lost 4 bases, and 10 bases lay in between. CDR3 length equals 13 residues. The germline V gene encodes CDR1 MDHEN and CDR2 SYDVKM. This chain's CDR3 is CASRQGYGNTIYF. The CDR3 DNA reads as TGTGCCAGCAGGCAGGGCTACGGAAACACCATATATTTT.